The rows below give T cell receptor beta chains drawn from one sample of a study of T cell responses to AZD1222 COVID-19 vaccine. Profiled with immunoSEQ multiplex PCR; TCRdb holds only in-frame clones, not every one. The sample shows over 130,000 clones, approximately 94% of them seen only once. The input for sequencing was peripheral blood, taken on day 0 of AZD1222 vaccination. The origin of the receptors is an adult in good health. Each CDR3 is given with its conserved first and last residue. Fields, in order: clone size, D gene, V gene, J gene, CDR3 DNA, CDR3 protein. A D gene is named only where the DNA matches it firmly. A clone size is listed for some rows: how often the clone was seen (once, few, many), or a class if it is expanded.

>.|TRBD2|TRBV7-8|TRBJ2-1
TGTGCCAGCAGCTTAGGACTAGCGGCGACTTTCTACAATGAGCAGTTCTTC
CASSLGLAATFYNEQFF
>.|.|TRBV5-4|TRBJ1-1
TGTGCCAGCAGCTTGGGGGACGAGACAGGTAAACTTCTAGTAAACACTGAAGCTTTCTTT
CASSLGDETGKLLVNTEAFF
>.|.|TRBV6-5|TRBJ1-6
TGTGCCAGCAGTTACTTACAGGGTGGTAATTCACCCCTCCACTTT
CASSYLQGGNSPLHF
>.|.|TRBV19|TRBJ1-1
TGTGCCAGTAGTCCGCAAGGGTACACTGAAGCTTTCTTT
CASSPQGYTEAFF
>.|.|TRBV6-5|TRBJ2-2
TGTGCCAGCACCTGGGAGGGGGCGGGCACCGGGGAGCTGTTTTTT
CASTWEGAGTGELFF
>.|.|TRBV11-2|TRBJ1-5
TGTGCCAGCAGCGGGGGCGCCGGCAATCAGCCCCAGCATTTT
CASSGGAGNQPQHF
>once|.|TRBV12-5|TRBJ2-2
TGTGCTAGTCAGCAGGGGTTTCACGGGGAGCTGTTTTTT
CASQQGFHGELFF
>few|.|TRBV4-3|TRBJ1-5
TGCGCCAGCAGCCAAGACCTAGAGAGGAATCAGCCCCAGCATTTT
CASSQDLERNQPQHF
>.|TRBD1|TRBV7-2|TRBJ2-7
TGTGCCAGCAGTATACAGGGGGCCCCCTACGAGCAGTACTTC
CASSIQGAPYEQYF
>.|.|TRBV5-1|TRBJ2-7
TGCGCCAGCAGCCAATTCCCAGGGCGCTACGAGCAGTACTTC
CASSQFPGRYEQYF
>.|.|TRBV7-2|TRBJ1-1
TGTGCCAGCAGCTTAGCTGGTTTGGGTTCTGAAGCTTTCTTT
CASSLAGLGSEAFF
>.|.|TRBV23-1|TRBJ2-6
TGCGCCAGCAGTCAAGAACGGGGCATCTGCTCTGGGGCCAACGTCCTGACTTTC
CASSQERGICSGANVLTF
>.|.|TRBV6-5|TRBJ1-3
TGTGCCAGCAGTACACAGGTAGCTGGAAACACCATATATTTT
CASSTQVAGNTIYF
>.|.|TRBV5-1|TRBJ1-2
TGCGCCAGCAGCTTGGATTTTTCAGATACCTATGGCTACACCTTC
CASSLDFSDTYGYTF
>.|TRBD1|TRBV4-3|TRBJ2-5
TGCGCCAGCAGCGAAGGGACAGGGGGCGGAGTGGAGACCCAGTACTTC
CASSEGTGGGVETQYF
>.|TRBD1|TRBV5-1|TRBJ1-1
TGCGCCAGCAGCACAACAGGGGGTGTGAACACTGAAGCTTTCTTT
CASSTTGGVNTEAFF
>.|TRBD1|TRBV14|TRBJ2-3
TGTGCCAGCAGCCTTCAGGGGGAAGATACGCAGTATTTT
CASSLQGEDTQYF
>.|.|TRBV3-1/TRBV3-2|TRBJ2-7
TGTGCCAGCAGCCAACCCCGCGGTGAGCAGTACTTC
CASSQPRGEQYF
>few|.|TRBV9|TRBJ1-5
TGTGCCAGCAGTCTGGACGGCGGAAATCAGCCCCAGCATTTT
CASSLDGGNQPQHF
>once|.|TRBV6-1|TRBJ1-2
TGTGCCAGCAGTGAAAGCGGGGGTTTCTATGGCTACACCTTC
CASSESGGFYGYTF
>.|.|TRBV11-2|TRBJ1-1
TGTGCCAGCAGCCACGGGGGGGACACTGAAGCTTTCTTT
CASSHGGDTEAFF
>once|.|TRBV27|TRBJ2-7
TGTGCCAGCAGTTTATCTAAGGAATCCTACGAGCAGTACTTC
CASSLSKESYEQYF
>.|TRBD2|TRBV6-2/TRBV6-3|TRBJ2-1
TGTGCCAGCAGTCATAACCTGGGGACTAGCGGGAGTGGTGAGCAGTTCTTC
CASSHNLGTSGSGEQFF
>.|.|TRBV19|TRBJ2-5
TGTGCCAGTAGTATCGGGGCCCAGGAAGAGACCCAGTACTTC
CASSIGAQEETQYF
>once|TRBD2|TRBV7-9|TRBJ2-7
TGTGCCAGCAGCTTAGGGGTAGCGGGAGAAAATTACGAGCAGTACTTC
CASSLGVAGENYEQYF
>.|TRBD1|TRBV9|TRBJ1-2
TGTGCCAGCAGCCAGGCGGCGGGACAGGGTAATGGCTACACCTTC
CASSQAAGQGNGYTF
>.|TRBD1|TRBV5-1|TRBJ1-4
TGCGCCAGCAGCTACACAGGGGCGGCAACTAATGAAAAACTGTTTTTT
CASSYTGAATNEKLFF
>.|.|TRBV6-5|TRBJ2-7
TGTGCCAGCATCTCCCCAGCGGAGGTCTACGAGCAGTACTTC
CASISPAEVYEQYF
>.|.|TRBV20-1|TRBJ2-3
TGCAGTGCAACAACCACAGATACGCAGTATTTT
CSATTTDTQYF
>.|TRBD2|TRBV7-2|TRBJ2-1
TGTGCCAGCAGCTTAGTTCGGCTAGCGGTCTACAATGAGCAGTTCTTC
CASSLVRLAVYNEQFF
>.|TRBD2|TRBV11-2|TRBJ2-2
TGTGCCAGCAGCTTTAGCGGGGGGACGAACACCGGGGAGCTGTTTTTT
CASSFSGGTNTGELFF
>.|TRBD1|TRBV4-3|TRBJ1-2
TGCGCCAGCAGCCAGGGCCGGACAGGGGTCGGAAACTATGGCTACACCTTC
CASSQGRTGVGNYGYTF
>.|.|TRBV5-1|TRBJ2-2
TGCGCCAGCAGCCTCCGGGCCACAAGCAACGGGGAGCTGTTTTTT
CASSLRATSNGELFF
>.|.|TRBV4-1|TRBJ2-7
TGCGCCAGCAGCCAAGGTCAAGGGAGCTCCTACGAGCAGTACTTC
CASSQGQGSSYEQYF
>.|.|TRBV29-1|TRBJ2-7
TGCAGCGTGATGAGAGGTTCGAGCCACGAGCAGTACTTC
CSVMRGSSHEQYF
>once|TRBD2|TRBV7-9|TRBJ2-3
TGTGCCAGCAGCACGGGACTAGCCCCAGATACGCAGTATTTT
CASSTGLAPDTQYF
>.|.|TRBV7-2|TRBJ2-7
TGTGCCAGCAGCATTCCTCCCCCAGCTACCTACGAGCAGTACTTC
CASSIPPPATYEQYF